This entry features one T cell receptor beta chain sequence. Produced via immunoSEQ multiplex PCR; TCRdb's table is partial and in-frame only. The sample includes tens of thousands of clones, approximately 90% of them seen just once. The sample belongs to a study of control samples from healthy donors and cancer patients. CDR3 length: 12 residues. Trimming stripped 2 bases from V and 7 bases from J, with 11 bases between. Germline V lookup: CDR1 GTSNPN, CDR2 SVGIG (reference sequence). Sequencing input: PBMCs. The chain joins TRBV30 to TRBJ1-2, with D uncertain. The TCR was taken from a woman in her thirties or forties with head and neck cancer. This chain's CDR3 is CAWSFSFGGYTF. The DNA for the CDR3 is TGTGCCTGGAGTTTTTCGTTTGGTGGCTACACCTTC. Combining the CDR3 with reference TRBV30 and TRBJ1-2 gives the whole variable domain SQTIHQWPATLVQPVGSPLSLECTVEGTSNPNLYWYRQAAGRGLQLLFYSVGIGQISSEVPQNLSASRPQDRQFILSSKKLLLSDSGFYLCAWSFSFGGYTFGSGTRLTVV.